The 20 T cell receptor beta chains listed next were all sequenced from one sample in a study of blood T cell repertoires in COVID-19 (dated by TCRdb to 2020 to 2021). The library was made by the immunoSEQ multiplex PCR assay. TCRdb carries this immuneACCESS record with in-frame sequences only. Its versions omit some clonotypes, under half of them owing to an unresolved V gene in the studies checked, with the rest unexplained. For this sample the table gives roughly 250,000 clones, of which around nine tenths were detected only once. In total, the top ten clones hold about 9.8% of the sample. Sequenced: peripheral blood. The receptors were gathered from a man aged 35 to 55 who had recovered from COVID-19.

This clone was seen just once. The chain recombines TRBV6-5 with TRBJ2-1, with D uncertain. Germline V gives CDR1 MNHEY, CDR2 SVGAGI. There are 16 residues in the CDR3. Deletions cut 4 bases from V and 6 bases from J, with 19 bases between. CDR3: CASSSDGFDERNEQFF. The CDR3 nucleotides read TGTGCCAGCAGTTCTGACGGGTTTGACGAGCGCAATGAGCAGTTCTTC.

This chain uses TRBV6-5 with TRBJ1-3; D is unclear. V lost 6 bases to trimming and J lost 2 bases, with 11 bases between them. CDR3 length: 14 residues. Germline V gene data show CDR1 as MNHEY and CDR2 as SVGAGI. In DNA form, the CDR3 reads TGTGCCAGCAGAACCCGGCGGACTGGAAACACCATATATTTT. Its protein is CASRTRRTGNTIYF.

The chain combines TRBV3-1 (or the pseudogene TRBV3-2) with TRBJ1-1; 9 bases align to TRBD1. The length of the CDR3 is 16 residues. With 3 bases clipped from V and 2 bases from J, the junction kept 7 bases outside the gene matches. Germline values: CDR1 LGHDT, CDR2 YNNKEL (reference sequence). The CDR3 reads CASSHPRTGENTEAFF. CDR3 in DNA: TGTGCCAGCAGCCATCCCAGGACAGGGGAAAACACTGAAGCTTTCTTT.

The chain carries TRBV20-1 and TRBJ1-1; 8 bases match TRBD1. The ends lost 3 bases at V and 1 base at J; junction bases unmatched: 10. Germline V gene data show CDR1 as DFQATT and CDR2 as SNEGSKA (reference sequence). This CDR3 is built from 16 residues. The CDR3 here is CSASSGGRVKNTEAFF. Written as DNA, the CDR3 is TGCAGTGCTAGTTCAGGGGGCCGGGTGAAGAACACTGAAGCTTTCTTT.

This sequence joins TRBV28 and TRBJ2-1; 8 bases are shared with TRBD2. The trim removed 10 bases at V and 10 bases at J, leaving 6 bases unmatched. CDR1 is MDHEN, CDR2 SYDVKM, per germline. The CDR3 is 11 amino acids. The CDR3 region is CATRGAPEQFF. The CDR3 region has the DNA TGTGCCACGCGGGGGGCCCCCGAGCAGTTCTTC.

This clone showed up just a few times. CDR3 residues: CAISEPTSYLREQYF. In DNA, the CDR3 is TGTGCCATCAGTGAGCCGACTTCCTACCTACGCGAGCAGTACTTC. V and J are TRBV10-3 and TRBJ2-7, with unresolved D. Germline lookup yields CDR1 ENHRY and CDR2 SYGVKD. The V and J ends lost 2 bases and 6 bases respectively, with 17 bases between them. CDR3 size: 15 residues.

This clone was found a few times. The chain employs TRBV18 and TRBJ2-1, with TRBD2 matching 12 bases. V dropped 2 bases and J dropped 6; count of bases not matched to a gene: 5. The CDR3 has 16 residues. Germline V CDR1 and CDR2: KGHSH, LQKENI. The CDR3 DNA reads as TGTGCCAGCTCACCATCCAGACTAGCGGGAGCCAATGAGCAGTTCTTC. This codes for CASSPSRLAGANEQFF.

This rearrangement joins TRBV7-8 to TRBJ1-1; a weak D match, TRBD1 (5 bases). The CDR3 is 14 residues long. CDR1 and CDR2 (germline): SGHVS, FQNEAQ. V dropped 5 bases and J dropped 6 bases, with 16 bases sitting between them. The CDR3 here is CASSPPGWPSEAFF. For the CDR3, the DNA is TGTGCCAGCAGCCCCCCAGGGTGGCCCTCTGAAGCTTTCTTT.

The gene calls are TRBV4-2 and TRBJ1-5, with D possibly matching TRBD1 (5 bases). CDR1 is LGHNA, CDR2 YNFKEQ, per germline. Trimming removed 11 bases from V and 3 bases from J, with 11 bases in between. The CDR3 is 12 amino acids. The CDR3 here is CAGGDANQPQHF. The CDR3 bases are TGTGCCGGGGGGGATGCCAATCAGCCCCAGCATTTT.

This clone was observed once. The V and J genes are TRBV5-1 and TRBJ2-1; D is undetermined. V lost 1 base, J lost 8 bases, and 16 bases lay in between. Germline CDR1 is SGHRS and CDR2 is YFSETQ. This CDR3 has 15 residues. In DNA form, the CDR3 reads TGCGCCAGCAGCTTGACTGCGAATTCGGTCCATGAGCAGTTCTTC. It codes for CASSLTANSVHEQFF.

V is TRBV30 and J is TRBJ2-1; D might be TRBD2 (5 bases). Germline loops: CDR1 GTSNPN, CDR2 SVGIG (reference sequence). Trimming took off 5 bases at V and 6 bases at J, with 11 bases between the two ends. CDR3 length equals 12 residues. DNA for the CDR3: TGTGCCTGGGGCCAGCGGACCAATGAGCAGTTCTTC. This codes for CAWGQRTNEQFF.

The J gene is TRBJ2-7, the V gene TRBV6-2 or TRBV6-3, with 9 bases aligning to TRBD1. The germline gives CDR1 MNHEY, CDR2 SVGEGT. The CDR3 extends over 15 amino acids. Trimming cost V 2 bases and J 0 bases; bases outside gene matches: 2. Written as DNA, the CDR3 is TGTGCCAGCAGTTACCCGGGACAGGGCTCCTACGAGCAGTACTTC. Translation gives CASSYPGQGSYEQYF.

This sequence joins TRBV19 and TRBJ2-7, with D possibly matching TRBD2 (6 bases). CDR3 length: 24 residues. The V gene's germline CDR1 is LNHDA and CDR2 SQIVND (reference sequence). Trimming removed 3 bases at V and 3 bases at J, with 42 bases between. The CDR3 spells CASSIPKEGEGGRLSSWELYEQYF. The CDR3 DNA is TGTGCCAGTAGTATTCCCAAAGAGGGTGAGGGAGGACGGCTCTCTTCGTGGGAACTCTACGAGCAGTACTTC.

This chain connects TRBV5-1 to TRBJ2-3; 15 bases match TRBD2. Trimming took 5 bases from V and 2 from J; bases not matched to a gene: 6. Germline-derived CDR1 and CDR2 are SGHRS and YFSETQ. The CDR3 runs 17 residues. CDR3 in DNA: TGCGCCAGCAGGGGACTAGCGGGAGGAGGGTCCACAGATACGCAGTATTTT. It is translated as CASRGLAGGGSTDTQYF.

This chain uses TRBV7-2 with TRBJ2-1; TRBD2 matches at 14 bases. Per the germline V gene, CDR1 is SGHTA and CDR2 is FQGNSA. V was pared by 2 bases and J by 8 bases, with 14 bases of the junction left unmatched. The CDR3 loop spans 19 amino acids. CDR3 nucleotide sequence: TGTGCCAGCAGCTTAAGGGGGACTAGCGGGAGAGGCTTGGTGGATGAGCAGTTCTTC. Translated, it gives CASSLRGTSGRGLVDEQFF.

The chain has TRBV5-1 and TRBJ2-7; 9 bases align to TRBD1. This CDR3 comprises 14 residues. The V gene end was trimmed by 4 bases and the J gene end by 7 bases; junction bases not matched to a gene: 9. Germline V gene sequence: CDR1 SGHRS, CDR2 YFSETQ. Here the CDR3 DNA reads TGCGCCAGCAGCGGGGGACAGGGTGTTAGAGAGCAGTACTTC. Its translation: CASSGGQGVREQYF.

The genes are TRBV6-2 or TRBV6-3 and TRBJ1-5; 9 bases fit TRBD1. V was pared by 6 bases and J by 0 bases, with 15 bases of the junction left unmatched. Germline CDR1 MNHEY, CDR2 SVGEGT. The CDR3 has 19 amino acids. CDR3 DNA sequence: TGTGCCAGCAGCCCGTTAACCGGGACAGGGAGAGGTAGCAATCAGCCCCAGCATTTT. Its translation: CASSPLTGTGRGSNQPQHF.

Only one count was recorded for this clone. This rearrangement joins TRBV3-1 (or the pseudogene TRBV3-2) to TRBJ2-7; the match to TRBD1 covers 8 bases. The J segment lost 3 bases and the V segment lost 5 bases, leaving 6 bases of the junction unmatched. The CDR3 covers 14 residues. In germline, CDR1 is LGHDT, CDR2 YNNKEL (reference sequence). CDR3 bases: TGTGCCAGCAGCTCCGGACAGGGCCTCTACGAGCAGTACTTC. It yields the protein CASSSGQGLYEQYF.

The rearrangement uses TRBV30 and TRBJ2-7, with TRBD1 identical over 8 bases. In germline, CDR1 is GTSNPN, CDR2 SVGIG (reference sequence). V dropped 5 bases and J dropped 4; count of bases not matched to a gene: 10. The CDR3 runs to 14 residues. CDR3 DNA: TGTGCCTGGCTCACTCCGGGACAGGTTTACGAGCAGTACTTC. Translation gives CAWLTPGQVYEQYF.

The table lists this clone with a count of one. The chain is built from TRBV10-3 and TRBJ2-3, with 9 bases fitting TRBD2. CDR1 is ENHRY, CDR2 SYGVKD, per germline. The CDR3 is 16 residues long. The ends lost 3 bases at V and 0 bases at J; junction bases unmatched: 4. The CDR3 bases are TGTGCCATCAGTGACCTTAGCGGGAGTAGCACAGATACGCAGTATTTT. This encodes CAISDLSGSSTDTQYF.